This record concerns one T cell receptor beta chain sequence. Other DNA sequences of this sample code for an identical CDR3. Original data processing: ImmunoSEQ junction-only sequences lacked quality scores, so their filtering differed. Using immunoSEQ multiplex PCR, the repertoire was profiled, and TCRdb retains in-frame clones only, with some absent. That table supplies the V and J calls and clone size; D and trimming were determined from the DNA. The data show some 480,000 clones, 70% to 85% seen once. All donors were healthy HIV-negative adults lacking recent acute infections or vaccinations. There were only Caucasian adults among the donors, and all lived in Nashville, Tennessee. The data stem from a study of shared clonotypes between healthy human individuals. Per germline, CDR1 SGHRS and CDR2 YFSETQ. The CDR3 extends over 14 amino acids. Trimming removed 0 bases at V and 0 bases at J, with 5 bases between.

Sequencing was carried out using PBMCs. The TCR was taken from a woman in her 40s in good health. Some clones in this sample may be carry-over from other donors' samples. This chain links TRBV5-1 with TRBJ2-3; D call uncertain. This CDR3 reads CASSLEDSTDTQYF. The CDR3 DNA sequence: TGCGCCAGCAGCTTGGAAGACAGCACAGATACGCAGTATTTT.